The T cell receptor beta chain under discussion was sequenced for a study of vaccination effects on CD4 cells after COVID-19. Sequencing was preceded by expansion of antigen-specific CD4+ T cells with viral peptide pools in the ViraFEST assay. Upon completion of 10 to 11 days in culture, CD4+ T cells were isolated. Neither prior SARS-CoV-2 infection nor positive nucleocapsid antibodies were present in the vaccine recipients. Whole-study findings and limits: Pronounced clonal contraction occurred in clones induced by infection and by vaccine late after vaccination. Sampling in the study covered few convalescent patients and included no early post-infection timepoints. Cross-reaction with common cold coronaviruses was seen in only 1 of 255 vaccine-induced clones from healthy vaccinees.

CDR3 length: 13 amino acids. Per the germline V gene, CDR1 is LGHNT and CDR2 is FRNRAP. V gave up 3 bases and J gave up 9 bases, with 12 bases separating them. This clone was detected only once. What it recognizes is unknown. Only in-frame clones appear in the TCRdb table, and some are missing; sequencing was by immunoSEQ multiplex PCR. Counted here are tens of thousands of clones, around 68% occurring once; the ten biggest clones make up roughly 25%. The chain couples TRBV12-5 to TRBJ2-1, with D perhaps TRBD1 (6 bases). The receptor comes from a human donor who received a COVID-19 vaccine. The sample in question was CD4+ T cells from PBMCs cultured with HCoV-OC43 spike peptides, obtained before COVID-19 vaccination. Subset meaning: HCoV-OC43 spike overlapping peptide pool stimulation. CDR3 bases: TGTGCTAGTGGTTTACAGGGTTCGAGTGAGCAGTTCTTC. Translation: CASGLQGSSEQFF.